The following is a T cell receptor beta chain sequence with its context. Its specificity is unknown. Germline V lookup: CDR1 DFQATT, CDR2 SNEGSKA (reference sequence). Germline trimming cut 2 bases from V and 7 bases from J; bases unmatched to any gene: 10. The CDR3 loop spans 15 amino acids. Authors of the study amplified TCR beta CDR3 regions from RNA transcripts. During a first-round RT-PCR of the TCR CDR3, the HTBI primer set was used. A single record per CDR3 protein comes from TCRdb applying MiXCR to the multiplex PCR reads. This table holds about 640,000 distinct CDR3 sequences, under 25% found once. This sample stems from a study of T cells in Graves' hyperthyroidism and ophthalmopathy. The study's findings and limits: Classification by a 13 V-J model distinguished ophthalmopathy from stable hyperthyroidism.

The source is a man under 40 with Graves' ophthalmopathy. Specimen: blood. The chain couples TRBV20-1 to TRBJ1-5; TRBD1 matches 8 bases. In nucleotides, the CDR3 is TGCAGTGCTAGACCCGGGGGGACAGGCATCCAGCCCCAGCATTTT. Its translation: CSARPGGTGIQPQHF.